Each of the 18 T cell receptor beta chains below was sequenced from the same sample in a study of blood T cell repertoires in COVID-19. Profiled with immunoSEQ multiplex PCR; TCRdb holds only in-frame clones, not every one. The table lists approximately 160,000 clones, roughly 90% of them singletons, with roughly a sixth in the top ten. Source material: peripheral blood. All receptors derive from a man in his sixties with active or convalescent COVID-19.

In this sample, this clone turned up once. CDR3 bases: TGTGCCAGCAGTCCAGTGACAGTTCGAGAGACCCAGTACTTC. The encoded protein is CASSPVTVRETQYF. V and J are TRBV6-2 or TRBV6-3 and TRBJ2-5, with D tentatively TRBD1 (5 bases). The CDR3 is 14 amino acids. Germline CDR1 is MNHEY and CDR2 is SVGEGT. V lost 5 bases and J 4 bases, leaving 14 bases between the germline ends.

This clone was recorded a few times. The rearrangement uses TRBV6-4 and TRBJ1-1, with a tentative D call TRBD1 (5 bases). The V gene lost 2 bases and the J gene lost 0 bases, with 13 bases spanning the gap. Germline assignment: CDR1 MRHNA and CDR2 SNTAGT. The CDR3 totals 16 residues. The CDR3 here is CASSDLRTSMNTEAFF. The CDR3 DNA reads TGTGCCAGCAGTGACCTGCGGACAAGCATGAACACTGAAGCTTTCTTT.

The rearrangement joins TRBV7-2 to TRBJ2-1; 11 nucleotides align to TRBD2. Germline CDR1 is SGHTA and CDR2 is FQGNSA. The trim removed 8 bases at V and 7 bases at J, leaving 10 bases unmatched. The CDR3 extends over 15 amino acids. This chain's CDR3 is CASERWASGGNEQFF. In DNA form, the CDR3 reads TGTGCCAGCGAAAGGTGGGCTAGCGGGGGGAATGAGCAGTTCTTC.

The chain uses TRBV10-3 and TRBJ2-7; D call uncertain. This CDR3 is built from 13 residues. Germline CDR1 ENHRY, CDR2 SYGVKD. The V end was cut by 2 bases, the J end by 2 bases, with 7 bases between. Here the CDR3 DNA reads TGTGCCATCAGTGAGGGCGGTCCCTACGAGCAGTACTTC. The encoded protein is CAISEGGPYEQYF.

The chain is built from TRBV19 and TRBJ1-3; TRBD1 agrees at 7 bases. With V trimmed by 8 bases and J by 0 bases, 7 bases remained unmatched. Germline CDR1 is LNHDA and CDR2 is SQIVND (reference sequence). This CDR3 is 15 amino acids long. The CDR3 loop reads CASSSGQYSGNTIYF. The CDR3 coding sequence is TGTGCCAGTTCATCGGGACAGTACTCTGGAAACACCATATATTTT.

The rearrangement joins TRBV5-4 to TRBJ1-2; D is perhaps TRBD1 (5 bases). Trimming shortened V by 4 bases and J by 2 bases, and 18 bases separated the two germline ends. The germline CDR1 and CDR2 sequences are SGHNT and YYREEE (reference sequence). There are 16 residues in the CDR3. This chain's CDR3 is CASSRDGQIINYGYTF. Here the CDR3 DNA reads TGTGCCAGCAGCCGAGATGGACAAATTATAAACTATGGCTACACCTTC.

This rearrangement joins TRBV11-2 to TRBJ1-5; 8 positions agree with TRBD1. CDR3 size: 14 residues. The germline CDR1 and CDR2 sequences are SGHAT and FQNNGV. V shed 4 bases, J shed 5 bases, and the junction held 4 bases outside the gene matches. CDR3 DNA sequence: TGTGCCAGCAGCTACTCGACAGGGGATCAGCCCCAGCATTTT. Residues: CASSYSTGDQPQHF.

As DNA, the CDR3 is TGTGCCAGCAGCTTAGTTTTTAGAGGTGAAGCTTTCTTT. Amino acids: CASSLVFRGEAFF. The chain uses TRBV11-3 and TRBJ1-1; unclear D gene. V lost 1 base, J lost 7 bases, and 10 bases lay in between. This CDR3 has 13 amino acids. The germline V gene encodes CDR1 SGHNT and CDR2 YENEEA.

The chain joins TRBV25-1 to TRBJ2-1; possible D gene TRBD1, 6 bases. V lost 9 bases, J lost 4 bases, and 13 bases lay in between. CDR3 length equals 13 residues. Germline lookup yields CDR1 MGHDK and CDR2 SYGVNS. CDR3 protein: CASSQGWYNEQFF. CDR3 DNA sequence: TGTGCCAGTTCACAGGGTTGGTACAATGAGCAGTTCTTC.

Details on this clone: The sample has other DNA sequences that encode this CDR3 too. The J gene is TRBJ2-7, the V gene TRBV19; a weak D match, TRBD1 (6 bases). Germline V lookup: CDR1 LNHDA, CDR2 SQIVND (reference sequence). V lost 3 bases and J lost 0, with 12 bases in between. This CDR3 spans 15 amino acids. CDR3 loop: CASSMGQGRSYEQYF. The CDR3 nucleotides read TGTGCCAGTAGTATGGGGCAGGGGCGCTCCTACGAGCAGTACTTC.

This chain connects TRBV28 to TRBJ1-2, with 9 bases that match TRBD1. Germline loops: CDR1 MDHEN, CDR2 SYDVKM. The V and J ends lost 6 bases and 2 bases, in that order; junction bases with no gene match: 7. This CDR3 has 15 amino acids. CDR3 nucleotide sequence: TGTGCCAGCAGCCGACCTGGACAGGGGAACTATGGCTACACCTTC. This sequence encodes CASSRPGQGNYGYTF.

The V gene is TRBV11-1, the J gene TRBJ1-1, with 9 positions matching TRBD1. CDR1 SGHAT and CDR2 FQDESV come from the germline V gene (reference sequence). J lost 2 bases, V lost 3 bases, and 1 base had no gene match. The CDR3 is 14 residues long. CDR3 residues: CASSLDRGNTEAFF. In DNA, the CDR3 is TGTGCCAGCAGCTTGGACAGGGGAAACACTGAAGCTTTCTTT.

V is TRBV13 and J is TRBJ1-1, with D tentatively TRBD1 (5 bases). Between the trimmed V and J ends, which lost 5 bases and 8 bases, there was a span of 9 bases. The CDR3 loop spans 11 amino acids. The germline gives CDR1 PRHDT, CDR2 FYEKMQ (reference sequence). CDR3 protein: CASSRGQEAFF. CDR3 in DNA: TGTGCCAGCAGCCGAGGACAAGAAGCTTTCTTT.

This chain's CDR3 is CASSLGRGMNTEAFF. The CDR3 nucleotides read TGTGCCAGCAGCTTAGGTAGGGGCATGAACACTGAAGCTTTCTTT. This chain uses TRBV7-9 with TRBJ1-1, with a possible D match to TRBD1 (5 bases). This CDR3 has 15 amino acids. Between the trimmed V and J ends, which lost 1 base and 0 bases, there was a span of 9 bases. Germline V gives CDR1 SEHNR, CDR2 FQNEAQ (reference sequence).

The chain couples TRBV30 to TRBJ1-1, with D possibly being TRBD1 (6 bases). Trimming took off 2 bases at V and 1 base at J, with 11 bases between the two ends. Per germline, CDR1 GTSNPN and CDR2 SVGIG (reference sequence). CDR3 length: 14 residues. CDR3 protein: CAWSQWTANTEAFF. CDR3 nucleotide sequence: TGTGCCTGGAGTCAATGGACAGCGAACACTGAAGCTTTCTTT.

V gene TRBV6-5 combines with J gene TRBJ1-2; 8 nucleotides align to TRBD1. Trimming at V came to 0 bases and at J to 4 bases, leaving 7 bases not matched to a gene. The CDR3 spans 16 residues. Germline V gives CDR1 MNHEY, CDR2 SVGAGI. This CDR3 reads CASSYSTGVGGYGYTF. The CDR3 DNA reads TGTGCCAGCAGTTACTCGACAGGGGTCGGTGGCTATGGCTACACCTTC.

The gene calls are TRBV7-9 and TRBJ2-1; weak D call: TRBD1 (5 bases). V lost 7 bases and J 10 bases, leaving 23 bases between the germline ends. Looked up from germline, CDR1 is SEHNR and CDR2 is FQNEAQ (reference sequence). There are 15 residues in the CDR3. In nucleotides, the CDR3 is TGTGCCAGCACCGACCGCTCGTACAGAAGGGGAGAGCAGTTCTTC. This encodes CASTDRSYRRGEQFF.

The chain employs TRBV6-1 and TRBJ1-2, with TRBD1 identical over 7 bases. Losses at the gene ends were 2 bases for V and 8 bases for J; bases not matched to a gene: 5. This CDR3 is built from 13 residues. Germline CDR1 MNHNS, CDR2 SASEGT. The CDR3 protein is CASSETGENGYTF. The CDR3 bases are TGTGCCAGCAGTGAAACAGGGGAGAACGGCTACACCTTC.